The clone carrying this TCR beta chain was found a few times. Its specificity is not known. V shed 3 bases and J shed 7 bases, with 11 bases lying between them. The CDR3 is 12 residues long. Germline-derived CDR1 and CDR2 are SGDLS and YYNGEE. This entry is derived from a study of OX40 agonist ivuxolimab in advanced cancers. For the study at large: Given to patients was ivuxolimab, an agonistic anti-OX40 (CD134) antibody. Enrolled patients in dose escalation had cancers that were hepatocellular carcinoma, melanoma, renal cell or head and neck cancer. Whole-study results and caveats: Clonal expansion was seen in CD4+ and CD8+ blood T cells by week 6 at 0.1 to 3.0 mg/kg. Patients with a partial response at 0.1-3.0 mg/kg had among the lowest clonal expansion.

The table came from immunoSEQ multiplex PCR; TCRdb's copy has only in-frame clones and leaves some out. The sample lists around 70,000 clones, 85% occurring once. The chain combines TRBV9 with TRBJ2-7; D ambiguous. The specimen was CD4+ or CD8+ T cells sorted from blood, collected in a trial of the OX40 agonist ivuxolimab. The receptor's source is an adult with an advanced solid tumor such as melanoma, head and neck, liver or kidney cancer. The CDR3 region is CASSGPSREQYF. CDR3 coding DNA: TGTGCCAGCAGCGGGCCCAGTAGGGAGCAGTACTTC.